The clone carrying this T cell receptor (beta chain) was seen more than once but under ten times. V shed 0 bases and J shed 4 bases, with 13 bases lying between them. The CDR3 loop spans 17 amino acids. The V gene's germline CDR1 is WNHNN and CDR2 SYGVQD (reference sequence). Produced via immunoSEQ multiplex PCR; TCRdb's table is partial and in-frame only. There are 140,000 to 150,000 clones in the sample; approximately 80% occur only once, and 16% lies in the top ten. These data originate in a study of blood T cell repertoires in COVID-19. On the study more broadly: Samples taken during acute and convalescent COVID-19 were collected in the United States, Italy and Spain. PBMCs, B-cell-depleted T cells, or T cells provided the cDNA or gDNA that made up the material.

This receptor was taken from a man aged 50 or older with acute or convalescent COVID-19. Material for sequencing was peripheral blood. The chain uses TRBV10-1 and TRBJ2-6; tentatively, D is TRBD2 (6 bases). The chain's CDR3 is CASSESGSGRGANVLTF. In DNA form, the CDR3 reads TGCGCCAGCAGTGAGTCAGGCTCGGGGAGGGGGGCCAACGTCCTGACTTTC.